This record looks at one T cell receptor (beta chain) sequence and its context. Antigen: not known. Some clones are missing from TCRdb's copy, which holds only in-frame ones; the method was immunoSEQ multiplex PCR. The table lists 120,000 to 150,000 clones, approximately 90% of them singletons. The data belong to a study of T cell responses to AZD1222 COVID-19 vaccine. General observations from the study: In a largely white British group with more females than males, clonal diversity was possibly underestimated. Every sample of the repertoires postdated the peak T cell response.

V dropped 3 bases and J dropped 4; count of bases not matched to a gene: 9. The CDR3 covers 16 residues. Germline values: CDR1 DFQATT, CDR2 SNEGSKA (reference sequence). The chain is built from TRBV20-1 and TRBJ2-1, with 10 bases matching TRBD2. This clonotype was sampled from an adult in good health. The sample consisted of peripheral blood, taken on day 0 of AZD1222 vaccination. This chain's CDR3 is CSASSLAGVRYNEQFF. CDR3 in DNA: TGCAGTGCTAGTTCGCTAGCGGGAGTGAGGTACAATGAGCAGTTCTTC.